This T cell receptor (beta chain) was identified in a study of OX40 agonist ivuxolimab in advanced cancers. About the research overall: Treatment of patients was with ivuxolimab, an agonistic anti-OX40 (CD134) antibody. Three dose-escalation patients had partial responses: one with hepatocellular carcinoma and two with cutaneous melanoma. The patients received ivuxolimab by intravenous route every 2 weeks at 0.01 to 10 mg/kg. Findings of the study overall: Averaged across samples, CD8+ T cells carried more expanded clones than CD4+ did.

Sequencing was performed with immunoSEQ multiplex PCR; in TCRdb, only in-frame clones are kept and a portion is missing. The profile covers approximately 68,000 clones, with 80% to 90% appearing a single time and under 4.5% taken by the ten largest. The table lists this clone with a count of one. Its antigen is unknown. The CDR3 covers 15 residues. Germline V CDR1 and CDR2: MGHRA, YSYEKL. Trimming took 6 bases from V and 1 from J; bases not matched to a gene: 6. This clonotype was obtained from an adult with an advanced solid tumor such as melanoma, head and neck, liver or kidney cancer. The sequencing here drew on CD4+ or CD8+ T cells sorted from blood, taken in a trial of the OX40 agonist ivuxolimab. The chain employs TRBV4-1 and TRBJ2-1; 7 bases map to TRBD2. The CDR3 DNA sequence: TGCGCCAGCAGGTGGGAGGGCGGATCCTACAATGAGCAGTTCTTC. Its protein is CASRWEGGSYNEQFF.